This T cell receptor beta chain was obtained from a study of control samples from healthy donors and cancer patients. J was trimmed by 0 bases and V by 5 bases; bases with no gene match: 8. Germline V gives CDR1 MDHEN, CDR2 SYDVKM. This CDR3 is 17 amino acids long. This clone was detected only once. Generated by immunoSEQ multiplex PCR, the TCRdb table keeps only in-frame clones and is missing some. The sample consists of roughly 95,000 clones, around 90% of them appearing once. The genes are TRBV28 and TRBJ2-7; 12 bases align to TRBD2. The sequence was collected from a man younger than 45 in good health. Sequenced input: blood. The CDR3 sequence: CASSTSSGRAPSYEQYF. CDR3 bases: TGTGCCAGCAGTACGTCTAGCGGGAGGGCCCCCTCCTACGAGCAGTACTTC.